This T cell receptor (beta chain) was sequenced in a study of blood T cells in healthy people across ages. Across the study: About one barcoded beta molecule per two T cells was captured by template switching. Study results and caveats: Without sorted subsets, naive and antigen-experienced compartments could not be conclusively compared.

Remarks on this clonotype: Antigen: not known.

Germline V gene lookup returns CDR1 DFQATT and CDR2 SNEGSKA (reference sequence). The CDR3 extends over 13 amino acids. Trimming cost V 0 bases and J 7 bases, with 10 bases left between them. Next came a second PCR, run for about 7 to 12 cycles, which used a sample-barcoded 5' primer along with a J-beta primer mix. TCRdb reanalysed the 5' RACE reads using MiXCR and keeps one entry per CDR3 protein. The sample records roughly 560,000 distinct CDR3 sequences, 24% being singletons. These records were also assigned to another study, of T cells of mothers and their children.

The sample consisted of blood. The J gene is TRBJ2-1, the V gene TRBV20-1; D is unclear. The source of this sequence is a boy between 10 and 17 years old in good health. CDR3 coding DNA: TGCAGTGCTAGAGAGGTGGGTTGGAATGAGCAGTTCTTC. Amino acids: CSAREVGWNEQFF.